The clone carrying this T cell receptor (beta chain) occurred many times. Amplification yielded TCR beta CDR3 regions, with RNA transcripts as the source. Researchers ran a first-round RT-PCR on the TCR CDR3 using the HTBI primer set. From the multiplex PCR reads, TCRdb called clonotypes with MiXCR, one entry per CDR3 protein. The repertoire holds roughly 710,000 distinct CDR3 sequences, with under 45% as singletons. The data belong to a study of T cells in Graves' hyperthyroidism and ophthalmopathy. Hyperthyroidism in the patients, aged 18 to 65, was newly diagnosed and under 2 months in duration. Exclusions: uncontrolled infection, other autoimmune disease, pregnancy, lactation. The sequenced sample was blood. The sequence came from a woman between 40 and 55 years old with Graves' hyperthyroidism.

CDR3 loop: CASSRATNEKLFF. As DNA, the CDR3 is TGTGCCAGCAGCCGTGCAACTAATGAAAAACTGTTTTTT. The chain employs TRBV7-2 and TRBJ1-4, with D hard to call. With 5 bases removed from V and 0 bases from J, the gap between germline ends came to 4 bases. The V gene's germline CDR1 is SGHTA and CDR2 FQGNSA. This CDR3 has 13 amino acids.